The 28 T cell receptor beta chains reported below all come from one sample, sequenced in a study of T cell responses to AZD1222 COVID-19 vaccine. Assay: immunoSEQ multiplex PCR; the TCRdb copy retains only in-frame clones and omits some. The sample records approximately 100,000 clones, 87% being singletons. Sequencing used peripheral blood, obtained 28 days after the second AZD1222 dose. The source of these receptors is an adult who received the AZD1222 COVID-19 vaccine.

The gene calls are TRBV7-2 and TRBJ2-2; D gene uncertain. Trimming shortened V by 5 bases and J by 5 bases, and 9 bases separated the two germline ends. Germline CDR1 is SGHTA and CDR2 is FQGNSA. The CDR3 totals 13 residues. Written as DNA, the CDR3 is TGTGCCAGCAGCCGTAGTCGGACCGGGGAGCTGTTTTTT. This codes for CASSRSRTGELFF.

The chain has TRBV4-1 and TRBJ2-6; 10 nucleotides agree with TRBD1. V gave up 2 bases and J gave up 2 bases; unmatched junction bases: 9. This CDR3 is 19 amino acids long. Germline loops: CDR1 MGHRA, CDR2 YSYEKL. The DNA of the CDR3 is TGCGCCAGCAGCCAAACGTCGGGACAGGGGCCGACTGGGGCCAACGTCCTGACTTTC. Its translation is CASSQTSGQGPTGANVLTF.

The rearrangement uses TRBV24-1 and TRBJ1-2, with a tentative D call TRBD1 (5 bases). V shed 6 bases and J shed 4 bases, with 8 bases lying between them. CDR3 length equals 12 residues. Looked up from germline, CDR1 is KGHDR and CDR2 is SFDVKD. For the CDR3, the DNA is TGTGCCACCAGTTGGGGGGTCTATGGCTACACCTTC. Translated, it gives CATSWGVYGYTF.

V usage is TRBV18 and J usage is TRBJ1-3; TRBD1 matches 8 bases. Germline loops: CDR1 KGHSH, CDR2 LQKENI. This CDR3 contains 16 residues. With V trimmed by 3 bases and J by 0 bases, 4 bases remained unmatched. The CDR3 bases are TGTGCCAGCTCACCCCGGGACAGGACCTCTGGAAACACCATATATTTT. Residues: CASSPRDRTSGNTIYF. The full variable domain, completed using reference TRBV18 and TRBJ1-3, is NAGVMQNPRHLVRRRGQEARLRCSPMKGHSHVYWYRQLPEEGLKFMVYLQKENIIDESGMPKERFSAEFPKEGPSILRIQQVVRGDSAAYFCASSPRDRTSGNTIYFGEGSWLTVV.

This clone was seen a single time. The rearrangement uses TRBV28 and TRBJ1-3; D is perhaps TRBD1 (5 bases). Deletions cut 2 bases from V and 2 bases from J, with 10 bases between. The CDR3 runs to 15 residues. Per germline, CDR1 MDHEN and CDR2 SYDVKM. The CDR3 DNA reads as TGTGCCAGCAGTTTACGCCAGGGAGCTGGAAACACCATATATTTT. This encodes CASSLRQGAGNTIYF.

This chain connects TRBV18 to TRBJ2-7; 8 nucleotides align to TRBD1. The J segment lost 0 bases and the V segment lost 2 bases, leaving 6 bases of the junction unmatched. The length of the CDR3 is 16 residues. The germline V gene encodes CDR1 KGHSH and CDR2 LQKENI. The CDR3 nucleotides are TGTGCCAGCTCACCAACCGACAGGGGCCTCTCCTACGAGCAGTACTTC. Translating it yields CASSPTDRGLSYEQYF.

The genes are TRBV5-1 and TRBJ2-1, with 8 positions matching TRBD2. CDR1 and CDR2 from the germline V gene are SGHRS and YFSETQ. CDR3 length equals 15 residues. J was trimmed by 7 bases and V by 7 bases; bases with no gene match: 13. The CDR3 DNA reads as TGCGCCAGCGTACTTAACAGCGGGAGTCTGAATGAGCAGTTCTTC. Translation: CASVLNSGSLNEQFF.

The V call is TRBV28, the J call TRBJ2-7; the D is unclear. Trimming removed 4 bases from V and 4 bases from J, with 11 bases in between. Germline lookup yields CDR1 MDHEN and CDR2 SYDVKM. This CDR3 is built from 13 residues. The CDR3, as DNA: TGTGCCAGCAGTTACCCGGACGGTTACGAGCAGTACTTC. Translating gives CASSYPDGYEQYF.

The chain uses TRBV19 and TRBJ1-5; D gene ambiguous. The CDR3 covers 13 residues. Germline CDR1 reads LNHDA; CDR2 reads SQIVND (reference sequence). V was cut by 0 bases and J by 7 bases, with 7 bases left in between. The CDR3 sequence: CASSIEGGQPQHF. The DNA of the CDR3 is TGTGCCAGTAGTATAGAGGGTGGGCAGCCCCAGCATTTT.

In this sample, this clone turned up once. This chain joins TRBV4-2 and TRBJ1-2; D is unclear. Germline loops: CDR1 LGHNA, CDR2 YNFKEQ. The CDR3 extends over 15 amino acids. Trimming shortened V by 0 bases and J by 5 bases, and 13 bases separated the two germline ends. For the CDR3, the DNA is TGTGCCAGCAGCCAAGATGACGGGGATAGGTATGGCTACACCTTC. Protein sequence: CASSQDDGDRYGYTF.

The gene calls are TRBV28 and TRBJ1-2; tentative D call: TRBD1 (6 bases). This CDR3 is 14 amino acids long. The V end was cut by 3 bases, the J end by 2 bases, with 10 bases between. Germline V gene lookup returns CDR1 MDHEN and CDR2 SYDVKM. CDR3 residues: CASSFSTGNYGYTF. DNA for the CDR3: TGTGCCAGCAGTTTTAGTACAGGGAACTATGGCTACACCTTC.

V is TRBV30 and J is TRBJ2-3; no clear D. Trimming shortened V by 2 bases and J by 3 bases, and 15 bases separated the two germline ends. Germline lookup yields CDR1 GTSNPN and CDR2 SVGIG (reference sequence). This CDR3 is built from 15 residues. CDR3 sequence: CAWSPARMSTDTQYF. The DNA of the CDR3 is TGTGCCTGGAGTCCAGCGCGAATGTCGACAGATACGCAGTATTTT.

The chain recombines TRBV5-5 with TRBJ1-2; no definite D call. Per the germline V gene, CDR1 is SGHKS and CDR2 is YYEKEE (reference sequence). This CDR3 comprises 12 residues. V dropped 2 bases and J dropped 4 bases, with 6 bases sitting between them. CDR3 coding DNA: TGTGCCAGCAGCTTCGACGGCTATGGCTACACCTTC. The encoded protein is CASSFDGYGYTF. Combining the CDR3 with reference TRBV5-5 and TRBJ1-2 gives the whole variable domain DAGVTQSPTHLIKTRGQQVTLRCSPISGHKSVSWYQQVLGQGPQFIFQYYEKEERGRGNFPDRFSARQFPNYSSELNVNALLLGDSALYLCASSFDGYGYTFGSGTRLTVV.

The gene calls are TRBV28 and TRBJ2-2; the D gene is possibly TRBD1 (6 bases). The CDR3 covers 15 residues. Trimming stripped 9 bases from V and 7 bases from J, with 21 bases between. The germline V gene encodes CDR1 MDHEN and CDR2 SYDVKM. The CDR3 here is CASTPSGTIGGELFF. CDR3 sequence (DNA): TGTGCCAGTACCCCTTCAGGGACAATTGGCGGGGAGCTGTTTTTT.

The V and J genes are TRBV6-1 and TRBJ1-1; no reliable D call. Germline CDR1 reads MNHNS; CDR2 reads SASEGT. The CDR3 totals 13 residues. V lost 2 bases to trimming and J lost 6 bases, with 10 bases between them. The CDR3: CASSERSPAEAFF. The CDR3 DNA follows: TGTGCCAGCAGTGAACGATCCCCAGCTGAAGCTTTCTTT.

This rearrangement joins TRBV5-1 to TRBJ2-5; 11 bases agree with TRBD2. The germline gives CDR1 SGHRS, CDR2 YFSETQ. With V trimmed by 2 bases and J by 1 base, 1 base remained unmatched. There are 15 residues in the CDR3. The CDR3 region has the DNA TGCGCCAGCAGCTTCGGGACTAGCGGCCAAGAGACCCAGTACTTC. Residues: CASSFGTSGQETQYF.

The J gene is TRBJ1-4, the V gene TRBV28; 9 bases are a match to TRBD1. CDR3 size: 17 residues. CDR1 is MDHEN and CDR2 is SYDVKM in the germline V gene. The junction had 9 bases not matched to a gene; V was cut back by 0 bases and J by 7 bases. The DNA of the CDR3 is TGTGCCAGCAGTTTATGGGGACAGGGTCAAAGAAGTGAAAAACTGTTTTTT. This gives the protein CASSLWGQGQRSEKLFF.

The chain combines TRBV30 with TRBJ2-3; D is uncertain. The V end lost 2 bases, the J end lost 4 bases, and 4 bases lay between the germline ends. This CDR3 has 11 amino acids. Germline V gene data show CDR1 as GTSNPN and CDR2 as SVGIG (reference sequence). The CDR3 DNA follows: TGTGCCTGGAGTTCAGCAGATACGCAGTATTTT. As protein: CAWSSADTQYF.

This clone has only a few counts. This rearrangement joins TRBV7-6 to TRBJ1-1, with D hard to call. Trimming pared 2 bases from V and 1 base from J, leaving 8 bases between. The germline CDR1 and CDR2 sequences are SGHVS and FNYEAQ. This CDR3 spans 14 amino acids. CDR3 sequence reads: CASSLWAQNTEAFF. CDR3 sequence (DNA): TGTGCCAGCAGCTTATGGGCCCAGAACACTGAAGCTTTCTTT.

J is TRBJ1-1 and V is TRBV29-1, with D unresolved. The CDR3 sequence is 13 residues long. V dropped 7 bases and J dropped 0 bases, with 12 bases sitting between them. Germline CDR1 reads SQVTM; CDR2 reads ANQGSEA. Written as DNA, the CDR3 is TGCAGCGCCGTGAGGCAGATGAACACTGAAGCTTTCTTT. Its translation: CSAVRQMNTEAFF. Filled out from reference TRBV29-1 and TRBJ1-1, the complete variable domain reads SAVISQKPSRDICQRGTSLTIQCQVDSQVTMMFWYRQQPGQSLTLIATANQGSEATYESGFVIDKFPISRPNLTFSTLTVSNMSPEDSSIYLCSAVRQMNTEAFFGQGTRLTVV.

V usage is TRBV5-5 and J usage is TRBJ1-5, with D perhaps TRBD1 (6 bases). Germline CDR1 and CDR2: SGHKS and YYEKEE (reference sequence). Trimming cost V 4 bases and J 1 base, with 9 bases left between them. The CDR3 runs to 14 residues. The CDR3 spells CASSPTGSNQPQHF. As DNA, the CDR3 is TGTGCCAGCAGCCCCACAGGGAGCAATCAGCCCCAGCATTTT.

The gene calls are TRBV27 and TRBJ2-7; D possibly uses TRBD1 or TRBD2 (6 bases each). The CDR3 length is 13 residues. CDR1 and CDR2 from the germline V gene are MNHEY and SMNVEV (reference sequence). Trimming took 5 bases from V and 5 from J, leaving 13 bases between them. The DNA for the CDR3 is TGTGCCAGCAGTATCGGGGGCTATCACGAGCAGTACTTC. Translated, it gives CASSIGGYHEQYF.

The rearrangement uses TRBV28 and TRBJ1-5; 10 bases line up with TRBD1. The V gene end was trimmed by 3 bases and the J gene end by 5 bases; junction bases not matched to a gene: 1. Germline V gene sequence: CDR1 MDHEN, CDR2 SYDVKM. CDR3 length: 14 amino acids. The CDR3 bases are TGTGCCAGCAGTTTGACAGGGGGCTATCAGCCCCAGCATTTT. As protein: CASSLTGGYQPQHF. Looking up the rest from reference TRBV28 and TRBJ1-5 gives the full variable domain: DVKVTQSSRYLVKRTGEKVFLECVQDMDHENMFWYRQDPGLGLRLIYFSYDVKMKEKGDIPEGYSVSREKKERFSLILESASTNQTSMYLCASSLTGGYQPQHFGDGTRLSIL.

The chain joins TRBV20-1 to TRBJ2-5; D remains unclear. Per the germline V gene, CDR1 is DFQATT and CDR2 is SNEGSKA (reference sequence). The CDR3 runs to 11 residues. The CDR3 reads CSPSYQETQYF. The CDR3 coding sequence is TGCAGCCCCTCGTATCAAGAGACCCAGTACTTC.

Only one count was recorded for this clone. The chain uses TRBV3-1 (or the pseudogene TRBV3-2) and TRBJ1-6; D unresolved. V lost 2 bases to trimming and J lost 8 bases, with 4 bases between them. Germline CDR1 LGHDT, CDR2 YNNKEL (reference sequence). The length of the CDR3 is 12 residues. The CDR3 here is CASSQPYSPLHF. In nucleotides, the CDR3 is TGTGCCAGCAGCCAACCGTATTCACCCCTCCACTTT.

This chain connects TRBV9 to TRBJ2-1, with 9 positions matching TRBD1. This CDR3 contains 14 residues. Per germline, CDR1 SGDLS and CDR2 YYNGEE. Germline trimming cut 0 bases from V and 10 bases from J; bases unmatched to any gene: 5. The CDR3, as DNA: TGTGCCAGCAGCGTAGTGGACAGGGGCGCAGAGCAGTTCTTC. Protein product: CASSVVDRGAEQFF.

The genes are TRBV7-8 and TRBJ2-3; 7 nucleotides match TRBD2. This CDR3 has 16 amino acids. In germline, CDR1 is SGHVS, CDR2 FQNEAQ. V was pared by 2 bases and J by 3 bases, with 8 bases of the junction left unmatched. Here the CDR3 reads CASSLYGGGGTDTQYF. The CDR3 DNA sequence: TGTGCCAGCAGCTTATATGGCGGGGGAGGGACAGATACGCAGTATTTT.

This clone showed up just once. CDR3 DNA: TGTGCCAGCAGCCCCGGAGGGGGCCAGGGGCTATCCTACGAGCAGTACTTC. It translates to CASSPGGGQGLSYEQYF. The V and J genes are TRBV5-4 and TRBJ2-7; D is perhaps TRBD1 (7 bases). This CDR3 spans 17 amino acids. CDR1 is SGHNT, CDR2 YYREEE, per germline (reference sequence). V lost 4 bases and J lost 1, with 21 bases in between.